These 3 T cell receptor beta chains originate from one sample sequenced in a study of control samples from healthy donors and cancer patients. The data were produced by immunoSEQ multiplex PCR, yet TCRdb's version contains in-frame clones alone and is incomplete. The sample consists of approximately 140,000 clones, 91% of them appearing once. Sequenced: blood. These receptors all come from a man between 18 and 29 years old in good health.

This clone was seen a handful of times. The chain joins TRBV24-1 to TRBJ1-6, with 9 positions matching TRBD1. This CDR3 is 15 amino acids long. CDR1 KGHDR and CDR2 SFDVKD come from the germline V gene. V lost 0 bases to trimming and J lost 8 bases; unmatched junction nucleotides: 1. The chain's CDR3 is CATSDLTGGDSPLHF. DNA of the CDR3: TGTGCCACCAGTGATTTGACAGGGGGCGATTCACCCCTCCACTTT.

The genes are TRBV19 and TRBJ2-3; D possibly corresponds to TRBD1 (6 bases). Trimming removed 3 bases at V and 3 bases at J, with 13 bases between. The CDR3 sequence is 15 residues long. CDR1 is LNHDA and CDR2 is SQIVND in the germline V gene (reference sequence). For the CDR3, the DNA is TGTGCCAGTAGTATTGAAGGGGGTGGAACAGATACGCAGTATTTT. It translates to CASSIEGGGTDTQYF.

The chain carries TRBV6-5 and TRBJ1-1; the D is unclear. From germline, CDR1 is MNHEY and CDR2 SVGAGI. Trimming removed 0 bases at V and 2 bases at J, with 10 bases between. This CDR3 region has 15 residues. CDR3 sequence (DNA): TGTGCCAGCAGTTACTCGGTAGGAGACAACACTGAAGCTTTCTTT. Translation: CASSYSVGDNTEAFF.